This T cell receptor (beta chain) was sequenced for a study of T cell changes during pregnancy in multiple sclerosis. The CDR3 spans 19 residues. Trimming took 0 bases from V and 0 from J; bases not matched to a gene: 10. Germline values: CDR1 KGHSH, CDR2 LQKENI. The protocol was immunoSEQ multiplex PCR, while the TCRdb copy is restricted to in-frame clones and leaves out a portion. Seen here are tens of thousands of clones, approximately 90% observed once, and the top ten hold around 1.6%. The receptor comes from a female donor in good health, enrolled as a control in a pregnancy study. Specimen: peripheral blood, collected in the first trimester of pregnancy. The V call is TRBV18, the J call TRBJ2-7, with TRBD2 matching 11 bases. CDR3 amino acids: CASSPPYGTSGTNSYEQYF. For the CDR3, the DNA is TGTGCCAGCTCACCACCGTACGGGACTAGCGGAACGAACTCCTACGAGCAGTACTTC. Based on the CDR3 plus reference TRBV18 and TRBJ2-7, the full variable domain is NAGVMQNPRHLVRRRGQEARLRCSPMKGHSHVYWYRQLPEEGLKFMVYLQKENIIDESGMPKERFSAEFPKEGPSILRIQQVVRGDSAAYFCASSPPYGTSGTNSYEQYFGPGTRLTVT.